Given below is one T cell receptor (beta chain) in context. From germline, CDR1 is SGHTA and CDR2 FQGNSA. The CDR3 spans 13 residues. V lost 3 bases and J lost 8, with 10 bases in between. The assay was immunoSEQ multiplex PCR, and TCRdb's table has in-frame clones only and misses some. Seen here are tens of thousands of clones, 27% observed once, and the top ten hold around 17%. The time point is: after neoadjuvant nivolumab, at surgical resection. Cohort: HPV-negative, locally advanced oral cavity squamous cell carcinoma patients. The data are from a study of neoadjuvant anti-PD-1 for oral cavity cancer. Study-level background: Most patients had three to four biweekly doses of 3 mg/kg nivolumab before resection. Non-progressing patients received a fourth nivolumab dose near day 43, then surgery on days 50-56.

This receptor was identified in a person aged 40 to 85 with oral cavity squamous cell carcinoma. The sample in question was tumor tissue, obtained after nivolumab (anti-PD-1) treatment. The chain combines TRBV7-2 with TRBJ1-4, with D unresolved. CDR3 residues: CASSFKGGEKLFF. In DNA, the CDR3 is TGTGCCAGCAGCTTTAAGGGAGGGGAAAAACTGTTTTTT. Looking up the rest from reference TRBV7-2 and TRBJ1-4 gives the full variable domain: GAGVSQSPSNKVTEKGKDVELRCDPISGHTALYWYRQSLGQGLEFLIYFQGNSAPDKSGLPSDRFSAERTGGSVSTLTIQRTQQEDSAVYLCASSFKGGEKLFFGSGTQLSVL.